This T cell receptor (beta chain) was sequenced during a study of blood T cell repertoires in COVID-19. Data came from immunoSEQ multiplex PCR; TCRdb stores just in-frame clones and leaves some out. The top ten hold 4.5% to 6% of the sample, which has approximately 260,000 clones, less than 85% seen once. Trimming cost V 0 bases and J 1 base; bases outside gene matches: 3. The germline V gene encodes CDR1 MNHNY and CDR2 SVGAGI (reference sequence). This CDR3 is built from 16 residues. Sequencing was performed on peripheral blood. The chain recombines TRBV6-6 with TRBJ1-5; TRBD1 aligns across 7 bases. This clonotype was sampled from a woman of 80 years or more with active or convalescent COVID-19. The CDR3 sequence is CASSYSAGGSNQPQHF. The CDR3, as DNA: TGTGCCAGCAGTTACTCGGCAGGGGGAAGCAATCAGCCCCAGCATTTT.